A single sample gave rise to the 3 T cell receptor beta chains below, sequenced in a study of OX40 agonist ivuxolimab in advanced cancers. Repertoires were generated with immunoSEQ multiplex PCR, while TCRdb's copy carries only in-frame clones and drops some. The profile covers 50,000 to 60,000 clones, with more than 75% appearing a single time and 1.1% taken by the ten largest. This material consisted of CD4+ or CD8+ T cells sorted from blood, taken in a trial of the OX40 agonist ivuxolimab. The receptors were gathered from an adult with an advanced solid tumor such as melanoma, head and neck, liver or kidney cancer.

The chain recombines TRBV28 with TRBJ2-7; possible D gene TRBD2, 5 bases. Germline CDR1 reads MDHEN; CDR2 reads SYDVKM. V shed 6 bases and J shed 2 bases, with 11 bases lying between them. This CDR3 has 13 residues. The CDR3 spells CASSYLAPYEQYF. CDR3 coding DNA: TGTGCCAGCAGCTATCTAGCCCCCTACGAGCAGTACTTC. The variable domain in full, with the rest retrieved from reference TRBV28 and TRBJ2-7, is DVKVTQSSRYLVKRTGEKVFLECVQDMDHENMFWYRQDPGLGLRLIYFSYDVKMKEKGDIPEGYSVSREKKERFSLILESASTNQTSMYLCASSYLAPYEQYFGPGTRLTVT.

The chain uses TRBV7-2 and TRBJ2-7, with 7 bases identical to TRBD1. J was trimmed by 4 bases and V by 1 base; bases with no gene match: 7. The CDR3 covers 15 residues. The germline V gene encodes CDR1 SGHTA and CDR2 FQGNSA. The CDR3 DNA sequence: TGTGCCAGCAGCTTAGTGGCAGGGGGTTTTTACGAGCAGTACTTC. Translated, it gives CASSLVAGGFYEQYF.

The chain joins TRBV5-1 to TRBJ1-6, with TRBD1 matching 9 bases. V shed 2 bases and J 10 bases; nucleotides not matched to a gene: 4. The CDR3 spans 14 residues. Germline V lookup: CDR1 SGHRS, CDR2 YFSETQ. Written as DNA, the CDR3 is TGCGCCAGCAGCTTACCGGGACAGGGCTCACCCCTCCACTTT. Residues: CASSLPGQGSPLHF. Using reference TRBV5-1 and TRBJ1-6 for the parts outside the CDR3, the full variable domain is KAGVTQTPRYLIKTRGQQVTLSCSPISGHRSVSWYQQTPGQGLQFLFEYFSETQRNKGNFPGRFSGRQFSNSRSEMNVSTLELGDSALYLCASSLPGQGSPLHFGNGTRLTVT.